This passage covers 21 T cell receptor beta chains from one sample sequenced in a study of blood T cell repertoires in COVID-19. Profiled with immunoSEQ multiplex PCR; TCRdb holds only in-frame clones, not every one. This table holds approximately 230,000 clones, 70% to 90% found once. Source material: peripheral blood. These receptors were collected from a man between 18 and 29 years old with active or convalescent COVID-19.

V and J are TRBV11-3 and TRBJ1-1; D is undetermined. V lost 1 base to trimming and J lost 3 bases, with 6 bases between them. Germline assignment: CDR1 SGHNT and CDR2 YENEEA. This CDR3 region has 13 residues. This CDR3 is CASSLGPYTEAFF. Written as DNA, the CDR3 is TGTGCCAGCAGCTTAGGGCCCTACACTGAAGCTTTCTTT.

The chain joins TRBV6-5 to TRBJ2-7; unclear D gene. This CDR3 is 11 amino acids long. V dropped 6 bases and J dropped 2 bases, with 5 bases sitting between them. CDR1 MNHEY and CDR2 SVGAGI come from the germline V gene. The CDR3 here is CASSRAYEQYF. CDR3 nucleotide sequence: TGTGCCAGCAGCCGGGCCTACGAGCAGTACTTC.

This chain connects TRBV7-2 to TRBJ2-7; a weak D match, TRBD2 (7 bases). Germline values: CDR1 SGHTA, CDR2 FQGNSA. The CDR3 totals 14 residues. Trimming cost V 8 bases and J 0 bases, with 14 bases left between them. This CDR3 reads CASLEGGTSYEQYF. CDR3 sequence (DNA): TGTGCCAGCTTGGAGGGGGGGACCTCCTACGAGCAGTACTTC.

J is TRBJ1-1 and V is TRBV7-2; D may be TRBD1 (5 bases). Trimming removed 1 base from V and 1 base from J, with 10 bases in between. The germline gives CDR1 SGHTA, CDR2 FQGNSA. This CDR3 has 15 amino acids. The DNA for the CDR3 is TGTGCCAGCAGCTTAGGAACCAGGGCGAACACTGAAGCTTTCTTT. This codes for CASSLGTRANTEAFF.

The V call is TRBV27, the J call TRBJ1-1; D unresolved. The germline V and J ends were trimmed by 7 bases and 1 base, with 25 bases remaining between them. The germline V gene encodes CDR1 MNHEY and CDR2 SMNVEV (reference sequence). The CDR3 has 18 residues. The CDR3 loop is CASKAGWTGRRQNTEAFF. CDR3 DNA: TGTGCCAGCAAGGCGGGATGGACCGGACGTCGGCAGAACACTGAAGCTTTCTTT.

Written as DNA, the CDR3 is TGTGCCAGCAGCCAGTTACTAGAGGTTGATACCGGGGAGCTGTTTTTT. This encodes CASSQLLEVDTGELFF. The V gene is TRBV3-1 (or the pseudogene TRBV3-2), the J gene TRBJ2-2; a possible D gene is TRBD2 (5 bases). V gave up 3 bases and J gave up 5 bases, with 16 bases separating them. The length of the CDR3 is 16 residues. Germline V gene lookup returns CDR1 LGHDT and CDR2 YNNKEL (reference sequence).

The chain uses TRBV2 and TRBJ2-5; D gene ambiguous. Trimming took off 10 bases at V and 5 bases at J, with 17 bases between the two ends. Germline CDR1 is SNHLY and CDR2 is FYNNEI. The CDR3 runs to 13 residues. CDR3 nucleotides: TGTGCCACAACGACCGACATTCAGGAGACCCAGTACTTC. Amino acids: CATTTDIQETQYF.

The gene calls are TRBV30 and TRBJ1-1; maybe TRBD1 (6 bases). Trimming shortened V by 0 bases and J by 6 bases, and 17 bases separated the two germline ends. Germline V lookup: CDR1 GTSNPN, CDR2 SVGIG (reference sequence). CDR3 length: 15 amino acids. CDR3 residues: CAWSVGTRGIAEAFF. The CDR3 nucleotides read TGTGCCTGGAGTGTCGGTACAAGGGGGATCGCTGAAGCTTTCTTT.

The CDR3 DNA is TGTGCCAGCAGCCCCCACCAGGACAGGGCCGACGCGACCCAGTACTTC. Its protein is CASSPHQDRADATQYF. The genes are TRBV11-2 and TRBJ2-5; 8 nucleotides agree with TRBD1. The J segment lost 7 bases and the V segment lost 5 bases, leaving 15 bases of the junction unmatched. The CDR3 is 16 amino acids. CDR1 SGHAT and CDR2 FQNNGV come from the germline V gene.

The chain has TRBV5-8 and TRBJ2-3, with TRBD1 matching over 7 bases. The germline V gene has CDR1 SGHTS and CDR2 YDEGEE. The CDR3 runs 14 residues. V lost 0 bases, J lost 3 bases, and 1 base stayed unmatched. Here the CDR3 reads CASSLEQGTDTQYF. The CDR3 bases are TGTGCCAGCAGCTTGGAACAGGGGACAGATACGCAGTATTTT.

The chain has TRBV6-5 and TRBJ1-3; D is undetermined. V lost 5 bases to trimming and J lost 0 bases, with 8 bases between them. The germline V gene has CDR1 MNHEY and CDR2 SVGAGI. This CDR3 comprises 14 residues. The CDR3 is CASSNFHSGNTIYF. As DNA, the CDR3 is TGTGCCAGCAGTAACTTTCACTCTGGAAACACCATATATTTT.

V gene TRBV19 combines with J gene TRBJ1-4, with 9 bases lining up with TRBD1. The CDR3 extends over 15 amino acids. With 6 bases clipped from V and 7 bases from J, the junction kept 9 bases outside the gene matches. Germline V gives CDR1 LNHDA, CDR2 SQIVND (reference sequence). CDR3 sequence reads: CASRDTGTGTEKLFF. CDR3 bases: TGTGCCAGTAGAGATACCGGGACAGGGACTGAAAAACTGTTTTTT. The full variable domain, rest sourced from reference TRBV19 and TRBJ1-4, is DGGITQSPKYLFRKEGQNVTLSCEQNLNHDAMYWYRQDPGQGLRLIYYSQIVNDFQKGDIAEGYSVSREKKESFPLTVTSAQKNPTAFYLCASRDTGTGTEKLFFGSGTQLSVL.

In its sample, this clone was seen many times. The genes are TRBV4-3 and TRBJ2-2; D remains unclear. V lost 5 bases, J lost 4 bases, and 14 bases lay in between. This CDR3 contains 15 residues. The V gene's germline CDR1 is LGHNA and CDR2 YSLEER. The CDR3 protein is CASSRSDVSTGELFF. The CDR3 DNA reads TGCGCCAGCAGCAGGAGCGATGTCAGCACCGGGGAGCTGTTTTTT.

The CDR3 loop is CASSLPGNTEAFF. DNA for the CDR3: TGTGCCAGCAGTTTACCGGGGAACACTGAAGCTTTCTTT. The gene calls are TRBV6-5 and TRBJ1-1; D remains ambiguous. The V and J ends lost 4 bases and 1 base respectively, with 7 bases between them. The germline CDR1 and CDR2 sequences are MNHEY and SVGAGI. The CDR3 is made up of 13 amino acids.

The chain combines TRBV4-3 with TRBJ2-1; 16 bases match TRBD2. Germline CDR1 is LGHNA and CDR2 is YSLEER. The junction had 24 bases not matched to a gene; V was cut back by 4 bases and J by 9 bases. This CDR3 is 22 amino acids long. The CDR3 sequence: CASSPLPSSGPGLAGGHGEQFF. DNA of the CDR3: TGCGCCAGCAGCCCCCTCCCGTCCTCAGGACCGGGACTAGCGGGAGGGCACGGTGAGCAGTTCTTC.

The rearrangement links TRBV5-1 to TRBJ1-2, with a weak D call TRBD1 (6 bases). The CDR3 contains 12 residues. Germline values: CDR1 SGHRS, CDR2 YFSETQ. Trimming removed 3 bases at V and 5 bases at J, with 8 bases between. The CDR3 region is CASSYGQYGYTF. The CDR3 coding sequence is TGCGCCAGCAGCTACGGACAGTATGGCTACACCTTC.

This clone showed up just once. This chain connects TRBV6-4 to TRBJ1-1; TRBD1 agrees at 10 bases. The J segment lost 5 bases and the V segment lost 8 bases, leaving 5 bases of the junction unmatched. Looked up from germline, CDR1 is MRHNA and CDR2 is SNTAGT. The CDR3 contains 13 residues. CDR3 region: CASAWTGGTEAFF. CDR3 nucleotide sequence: TGTGCCAGCGCCTGGACAGGGGGGACTGAAGCTTTCTTT.

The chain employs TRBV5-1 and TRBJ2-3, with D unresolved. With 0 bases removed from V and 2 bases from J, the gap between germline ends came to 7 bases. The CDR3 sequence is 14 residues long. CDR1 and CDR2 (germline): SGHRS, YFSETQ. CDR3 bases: TGCGCCAGCAGCTTGGGGGCAGTCACAGATACGCAGTATTTT. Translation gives CASSLGAVTDTQYF.

In DNA, the CDR3 is TGCGCCAGCAGCCAAGGACAGGGGGATTATGAAAAACTGTTTTTT. It codes for CASSQGQGDYEKLFF. This chain connects TRBV4-3 to TRBJ1-4; 9 bases match TRBD1. The CDR3 has 15 residues. The V segment lost 1 base and the J segment 6 bases; nucleotides outside the gene matches: 3. Germline V gives CDR1 LGHNA, CDR2 YSLEER.

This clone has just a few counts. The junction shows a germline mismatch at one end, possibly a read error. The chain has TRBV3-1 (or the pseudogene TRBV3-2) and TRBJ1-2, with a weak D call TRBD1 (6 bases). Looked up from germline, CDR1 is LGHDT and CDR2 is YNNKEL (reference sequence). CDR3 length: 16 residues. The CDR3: CASNQRGRGSGYGYTF. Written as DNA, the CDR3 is TGTGCCAGCAACCAAAGGGGTAGGGGGAGCGGCTATGGCTACACCTTC.

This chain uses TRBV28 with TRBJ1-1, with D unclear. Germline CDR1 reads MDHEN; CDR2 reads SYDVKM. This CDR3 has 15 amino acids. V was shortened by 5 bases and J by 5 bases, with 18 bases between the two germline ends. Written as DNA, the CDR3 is TGTGCCAGCAGTCTCCCCTTTGAGGGTGGGACTGAAGCTTTCTTT. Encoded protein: CASSLPFEGGTEAFF.